The 16 T cell receptor beta chains below were found in one sample sequenced in a study of blood T cell repertoires in COVID-19. Some clones are missing from TCRdb's copy, which holds only in-frame ones; the method was immunoSEQ multiplex PCR. The table has some 150,000 clones, about 80% seen once; the top ten hold roughly 2.2%. Material for sequencing was peripheral blood. These receptors originate from a man aged 70 or older with acute or convalescent COVID-19.

The chain employs TRBV7-2 and TRBJ2-7; perhaps TRBD2 as D (6 bases). The CDR3 runs 11 residues. Germline V CDR1 and CDR2: SGHTA, FQGNSA. The V end lost 5 bases, the J end lost 7 bases, and 9 bases lay between the germline ends. Here the CDR3 reads CASSQAGEQYF. The CDR3 DNA reads as TGTGCCAGCAGCCAGGCGGGGGAGCAGTACTTC.

This chain connects TRBV2 to TRBJ1-1, with TRBD1 matching 10 bases. V was clipped by 2 bases and J by 5 bases; unmatched bases: 5. Per the germline V gene, CDR1 is SNHLY and CDR2 is FYNNEI. The CDR3 totals 15 residues. Here the CDR3 reads CASSERTGGTTEAFF. CDR3 DNA sequence: TGTGCCAGCAGTGAACGGACAGGGGGGACTACTGAAGCTTTCTTT.

J is TRBJ2-1 and V is TRBV11-2, with TRBD2 matching 8 bases. V lost 6 bases and J lost 6; bases outside the gene matches: 16. The CDR3 has 17 amino acids. The germline V gene has CDR1 SGHAT and CDR2 FQNNGV. The CDR3 loop reads CASSITGTRFVGNEQFF. DNA for the CDR3: TGTGCCAGCAGTATAACCGGGACTAGATTTGTAGGCAATGAGCAGTTCTTC.

CDR3 nucleotide sequence: TGTGCCAGTACATCCTGGGAGAGAAACATTCAGTACTTC. Its translation is CASTSWERNIQYF. The chain couples TRBV19 to TRBJ2-4, with a weak D call TRBD2 (5 bases). The CDR3 totals 13 residues. CDR1 is LNHDA, CDR2 SQIVND, per germline (reference sequence). V was cut by 7 bases and J by 6 bases, with 13 bases left in between. The full variable domain, rest sourced from reference TRBV19 and TRBJ2-4, is DGGITQSPKYLFRKEGQNVTLSCEQNLNHDAMYWYRQDPGQGLRLIYYSQIVNDFQKGDIAEGYSVSREKKESFPLTVTSAQKNPTAFYLCASTSWERNIQYFGAGTRLSVL.

CDR3 bases: TGCGCCAGCAGCTTGGATGGCCCCACAAACACCGGGGAGCTGTTTTTT. Translation gives CASSLDGPTNTGELFF. The J gene is TRBJ2-2, the V gene TRBV5-1; D is unclear. Germline CDR1 is SGHRS and CDR2 is YFSETQ. The V and J ends lost 0 bases and 2 bases respectively, with 11 bases between them. The CDR3 sequence is 16 residues long.

The chain has TRBV5-1 and TRBJ2-5; D possibly corresponds to TRBD2 (6 bases). The V and J ends lost 2 bases and 5 bases respectively, with 13 bases between them. Per germline, CDR1 SGHRS and CDR2 YFSETQ. The CDR3 extends over 14 amino acids. The CDR3 loop reads CASSFGGFGETQYF. Written as DNA, the CDR3 is TGCGCCAGCAGCTTTGGAGGGTTTGGGGAGACCCAGTACTTC.

This clone was seen only once. The rearrangement links TRBV24-1 to TRBJ2-6, with unresolved D. Germline CDR1 reads KGHDR; CDR2 reads SFDVKD. The V and J ends lost 0 bases and 2 bases respectively, with 7 bases between them. The CDR3 spans 16 residues. CDR3 residues: CATSDLGRTGANVLTF. CDR3 nucleotides: TGTGCCACCAGTGATTTGGGCAGAACTGGGGCCAACGTCCTGACTTTC.

This chain uses TRBV11-1 with TRBJ2-3; D is possibly TRBD1 (6 bases). In germline, CDR1 is SGHAT, CDR2 FQDESV (reference sequence). The V end was cut by 6 bases, the J end by 4 bases, with 11 bases between. This CDR3 has 13 amino acids. The CDR3 bases are TGTGCCAGCAGAGAGACAGGATCAGATACGCAGTATTTT. Its protein is CASRETGSDTQYF. Based on the CDR3 plus reference TRBV11-1 and TRBJ2-3, the full variable domain is EAEVAQSPRYKITEKSQAVAFWCDPISGHATLYWYRQILGQGPELLVQFQDESVVDDSQLPKDRFSAERLKGVDSTLKIQPAELGDSAMYLCASRETGSDTQYFGPGTRLTVL.

This chain uses TRBV25-1 with TRBJ2-3; 9 bases fit TRBD2. Trimming took 7 bases from V and 3 from J; bases not matched to a gene: 5. This CDR3 comprises 14 residues. Germline lookup yields CDR1 MGHDK and CDR2 SYGVNS. As DNA, the CDR3 is TGTGCCAGCAAAAGCGGGGGGAGTACAGATACGCAGTATTTT. This translates into CASKSGGSTDTQYF.

The chain has TRBV15 and TRBJ2-1; 9 nucleotides agree with TRBD1. Losses at the gene ends were 1 base for V and 7 bases for J; bases not matched to a gene: 8. This CDR3 contains 16 residues. The germline V gene encodes CDR1 LNHNV and CDR2 YYDKDF (reference sequence). For the CDR3, the DNA is TGTGCCACCAGCAGAGTCGGACAGGGGTTTGTAAATGAGCAGTTCTTC. Its translation: CATSRVGQGFVNEQFF.

This chain joins TRBV25-1 and TRBJ2-2, with a weak D call TRBD1 (6 bases). Looked up from germline, CDR1 is MGHDK and CDR2 is SYGVNS. The CDR3 has 15 residues. V was clipped by 6 bases and J by 6 bases, with 17 bases between them. CDR3 coding DNA: TGTGCCAGCAGCCGACGAAGCACAGGGTCCGGGGAGCTGTTTTTT. Translation: CASSRRSTGSGELFF.

The V gene is TRBV6-5, the J gene TRBJ1-6; D is unclear. V was cut by 5 bases and J by 9 bases, with 17 bases left in between. The CDR3 runs to 15 residues. Germline CDR1 is MNHEY and CDR2 is SVGAGI. CDR3 DNA sequence: TGTGCCAGCAGTAGCTCGATCCGGGGTGGTTCACCCCTCCACTTT. It encodes CASSSSIRGGSPLHF.

V usage is TRBV6-6 and J usage is TRBJ2-2, with 10 bases fitting TRBD1. This CDR3 is built from 16 residues. Germline V gene data show CDR1 as MNHNY and CDR2 as SVGAGI (reference sequence). With 0 bases clipped from V and 5 bases from J, the junction kept 3 bases outside the gene matches. The CDR3 nucleotides read TGTGCCAGCAGTTACTCGGGACAGGGGAAGACCGGGGAGCTGTTTTTT. Translating it yields CASSYSGQGKTGELFF.

This chain connects TRBV20-1 to TRBJ2-7; 7 nucleotides match TRBD1. Trimming took 6 bases from V and 7 from J; bases not matched to a gene: 3. The germline gives CDR1 DFQATT, CDR2 SNEGSKA (reference sequence). This CDR3 contains 10 residues. The DNA for the CDR3 is TGCAGTGCCGCCAGGGGGGAGCAGTACTTC. This sequence encodes CSAARGEQYF.

This clone is a singleton in its sample. The chain employs TRBV19 and TRBJ1-5; 9 bases line up with TRBD1. In germline, CDR1 is LNHDA, CDR2 SQIVND (reference sequence). This CDR3 is built from 18 residues. Trimming removed 2 bases from V and 0 bases from J; junction bases left unmatched: 8. CDR3 loop: CASSISFGTGLSNQPQHF. The CDR3 region has the DNA TGTGCCAGTAGTATAAGTTTCGGGACAGGGCTTAGCAATCAGCCCCAGCATTTT.

V is TRBV7-2 and J is TRBJ2-7, with 9 positions matching TRBD2. The V and J ends lost 5 bases and 0 bases, in that order; junction bases with no gene match: 5. The germline V gene has CDR1 SGHTA and CDR2 FQGNSA. The CDR3 has 15 amino acids. The DNA of the CDR3 is TGTGCCAGCAGCCCAAGCGGGGGGACCTCCTACGAGCAGTACTTC. This codes for CASSPSGGTSYEQYF.